This TCR beta chain originates from a study of T cells in Graves' hyperthyroidism and ophthalmopathy. Germline V lookup: CDR1 SEHNR, CDR2 FQNEAQ (reference sequence). Trimming took 2 bases from V and 4 from J, leaving 8 bases between them. CDR3 length: 13 residues. Regions amplified from RNA transcripts were the TCR beta CDR3 regions. HTBI primers were used for first-round RT-PCR of the TCR CDR3. Using its own MiXCR run on the multiplex PCR reads, TCRdb lists one record per CDR3 protein. The repertoire consists of some 490,000 distinct CDR3 sequences, with 20% to 25% occurring once and the leading ten covering around 47%. Concerning this clonotype: Antigen: not known.

PBMCs were collected from an approximately 10 ml volume of fresh peripheral blood. General study findings and limits: A 13 V-J model separated ophthalmopathy from stable hyperthyroidism.

Sequencing was carried out using blood. The rearrangement links TRBV7-9 to TRBJ2-5; D remains ambiguous. This receptor was identified in a woman aged 70-85 years with Graves' ophthalmopathy. This CDR3 is CASSLQSTETQYF. DNA of the CDR3: TGTGCCAGCAGCTTACAGTCCACAGAGACCCAGTACTTC.